The clone carrying this T cell receptor (beta chain) occurred a few times. What it binds is unknown. Every bit of the isolated RNA underwent reverse transcription, so sequencing read expressed TCRB transcripts. The average output of naive, central memory and regulatory T cell samples was about 3.57 million reads. TCRdb's copy holds only in-frame clones and misses some; the assay was immunoSEQ multiplex PCR. The data contain hundreds of thousands of clones, roughly 12% of them singletons. These data belong to a study of beta chain features in type 1 diabetes. Study in general: No age, gender or cell yield differences were seen between patients and healthy donors.

Via CD45RO/CCR7/CD25/CD127/CD95/CD27, cells of the CD4+ naive, central memory, regulatory and stem cell-like memory subsets were sorted. CDR3 length equals 16 residues. Germline CDR1 is SGHTA and CDR2 is FQGNSA. V dropped 5 bases and J dropped 0 bases, with 16 bases sitting between them. General observations from the study: Shorter TCRB CDR3s, moderately but significantly so, were found in Type 1 diabetes patients in all four CD4+ subsets. An over-representation of cells with high TCR expression could result from cDNA sequencing.

The V gene is TRBV7-2, the J gene TRBJ1-1; D is perhaps TRBD1 (5 bases). The sequencing sample was made of naive CD4+ T cells from blood. The TCR was taken from a woman in her late teens or twenties with type 1 diabetes. The CDR3: CASSLTRTSVNTEAFF. Here the CDR3 DNA reads TGTGCCAGCAGCCTCACTCGGACATCCGTGAACACTGAAGCTTTCTTT.